The clone carrying this T cell receptor beta chain was recorded at least ten times. This sample is drawn from a study of T cells in Graves' hyperthyroidism and ophthalmopathy. What was amplified from RNA transcripts were TCR beta CDR3 regions. The study used the HTBI primer set for a first-round RT-PCR of the TCR CDR3. One entry per CDR3 protein results from TCRdb running MiXCR on the multiplex PCR reads. The sample lists about 290,000 distinct CDR3 sequences, around 15% occurring once. V shed 4 bases and J 4 bases; nucleotides not matched to a gene: 6. Per germline, CDR1 SQVTM and CDR2 ANQGSEA. The CDR3 length is 13 residues.

The receptor's source is a woman between 35 and 50 years old with Graves' hyperthyroidism. Sample: blood. The V gene is TRBV29-1, the J gene TRBJ1-2; TRBD1 matches at 7 bases. The CDR3 DNA reads as TGCAGCGTTGTGATAGCAGGGGGCTATGGCTACACCTTC. Translated: CSVVIAGGYGYTF.